The TCR beta chain described here comes from a study of blood T cell repertoires in COVID-19. The wider study: The United States, Italy and Spain were the sources of the acute and convalescent COVID-19 samples. From T cells, B-cell-depleted T cells, or PBMCs came the material, which was cDNA or gDNA.

Those enrolled, adults aged 18 to 89 years, came from fewer than 25 US areas. Some clones are missing from TCRdb's copy, which holds only in-frame ones; the method was immunoSEQ multiplex PCR. The sample records about 200,000 clones, 75% to 85% being singletons. This sequence originates from a woman aged 45-59 years with acute COVID-19. The sequencing input was PBMCs or T cells enriched from blood (not recorded which).

The CDR3 reads CASSQVSYGYTF. The CDR3 DNA is TGTGCCAGCAGCCAAGTCAGCTATGGCTACACCTTC. The chain is built from TRBV3-1 (or the pseudogene TRBV3-2) and TRBJ1-2; D remains ambiguous. Trimming took 1 base from V and 4 from J, leaving 4 bases between them. This CDR3 has 12 residues. Per germline, CDR1 LGHDT and CDR2 YNNKEL (reference sequence).